The 6 T cell receptor beta chains listed next were all sequenced from one sample in a study of blood T cell repertoires in COVID-19. Only in-frame clones appear in the TCRdb table, and some are missing; sequencing was by immunoSEQ multiplex PCR. The data show around 230,000 clones, 65% to 90% seen once. Sequenced sample: peripheral blood. Receptors were obtained from a man aged 50 to 60 with COVID-19, enrolled during active disease.

The chain joins TRBV30 to TRBJ1-2; 8 bases align to TRBD1. After removal of 3 bases from V and 2 bases from J, the junction contained 5 bases not matched to a gene. The V gene's germline CDR1 is GTSNPN and CDR2 SVGIG (reference sequence). CDR3 length: 14 amino acids. In DNA, the CDR3 is TGTGCCTGGAGCTGGGCAGGGGGCAACTATGGCTACACCTTC. Its translation: CAWSWAGGNYGYTF.

This clone came up once. The CDR3 here is CASSPGGTGGSSPLHF. CDR3 sequence (DNA): TGTGCCAGCAGCCCGGGCGGGACAGGGGGAAGTTCACCCCTCCACTTT. The genes are TRBV3-1 (or the pseudogene TRBV3-2) and TRBJ1-6; TRBD1 agrees at 11 bases. The CDR3 loop spans 16 amino acids. With 4 bases clipped from V and 9 bases from J, the junction kept 8 bases outside the gene matches. CDR1 is LGHDT and CDR2 is YNNKEL in the germline V gene (reference sequence).

The table lists this clone with a count of one. The V and J genes are TRBV29-1 and TRBJ2-3; 7 nucleotides align to TRBD2. This CDR3 has 14 amino acids. The germline V gene encodes CDR1 SQVTM and CDR2 ANQGSEA. The junction had 11 bases not matched to a gene; V was cut back by 2 bases and J by 9 bases. This CDR3 is CSVEPRTSYSTQYF. The CDR3, as DNA: TGCAGCGTTGAACCACGGACTAGTTATAGCACGCAGTATTTT.

This CDR3 reads CASRRQGVSWGYTF. The CDR3 DNA reads as TGTGCCAGCAGGAGACAGGGTGTAAGTTGGGGCTACACCTTC. J is TRBJ1-2 and V is TRBV5-4; TRBD1 matches at 7 bases. Looked up from germline, CDR1 is SGHNT and CDR2 is YYREEE (reference sequence). The CDR3 has 14 amino acids. The V gene end was trimmed by 5 bases and the J gene end by 8 bases; junction bases not matched to a gene: 12.

V is TRBV6-5 and J is TRBJ1-1; D not certain. Trimming stripped 4 bases from V and 7 bases from J, with 13 bases between. The CDR3 spans 13 residues. CDR1 and CDR2 from the germline V gene are MNHEY and SVGAGI. CDR3 sequence reads: CASSFRRDGEAFF. The CDR3 DNA reads TGTGCCAGCAGTTTCCGACGGGATGGTGAAGCTTTCTTT.

The chain employs TRBV19 and TRBJ2-3; 8 bases agree with TRBD1. From germline, CDR1 is LNHDA and CDR2 SQIVND (reference sequence). V shed 10 bases and J 1 base; nucleotides not matched to a gene: 7. This CDR3 region has 14 residues. CDR3 DNA: TGTGCCACTACGTTGACAGGGGGCACAGATACGCAGTATTTT. Its protein product is CATTLTGGTDTQYF.